Included here is one TCR beta chain sequence, with context. Its antigen is unidentified. This table comes from immunoSEQ multiplex PCR, and its TCRdb copy is limited to in-frame clones, with some not included. The top ten clones hold about 26% of a sample with 40,000 to 50,000 clones, more than 60% of them seen once. V dropped 0 bases and J dropped 4; count of bases not matched to a gene: 14. The CDR3 contains 18 residues. Per germline, CDR1 SGHDT and CDR2 YYEEEE. These data come from a study of vaccination effects on CD4 cells after COVID-19. Study information: All study participants received two doses of BNT162b2 or mRNA-1273 vaccine.

Prior to sequencing, the ViraFEST assay stimulated PBMC with viral peptide pools, which expanded the antigen-specific CD4+ T cells. CD4+ T cells were isolated after around 10 days of culture. The study found no prior SARS-CoV-2 infection in the vaccine recipients, who tested negative for nucleocapsid antibodies. The V call is TRBV5-6, the J call TRBJ2-5; 8 bases line up with TRBD1. The clonotype was recovered from a human donor who received a COVID-19 vaccine. The sample here was CD4+ T cells from PBMCs cultured with HCoV-OC43 spike peptides, taken before COVID-19 vaccination. As to subset: HCoV-OC43 spike overlapping peptide pool stimulation. The DNA of the CDR3 is TGTGCCAGCAGCTTGGGCGGGGCGGGCAGGGGGCTTACAGAGACCCAGTACTTC. It encodes CASSLGGAGRGLTETQYF.